The 25 T cell receptor beta chains given below trace back to one sample, sequenced in a study of cytomegalovirus exposure and HLA in healthy donors. Assay: immunoSEQ multiplex PCR; the TCRdb copy retains only in-frame clones and omits some. This sample yields fewer than 200,000 clones, of which around nine tenths are seen a single time; about 2.3% belongs to the top ten. The sample consisted of PBMCs. The receptors come from a woman aged 18-30 years in good health and CMV-seronegative.

This sequence joins TRBV7-2 and TRBJ2-7, with D possibly matching TRBD2 (5 bases). The ends were cut back, 5 bases at V and 0 bases at J, with 11 bases in the middle. Germline values: CDR1 SGHTA, CDR2 FQGNSA. This CDR3 has 14 amino acids. This CDR3 reads CASSLGGYSYEQYF. DNA for the CDR3: TGTGCCAGCAGCCTCGGAGGCTACTCCTACGAGCAGTACTTC.

The V gene is TRBV6-6, the J gene TRBJ2-7; a possible D gene is TRBD2 (6 bases). Germline values: CDR1 MNHNY, CDR2 SVGAGI (reference sequence). This CDR3 contains 14 residues. V lost 8 bases to trimming and J lost 4 bases, with 18 bases between them. The CDR3: CASSEGGDPYEQYF. CDR3 DNA: TGTGCCAGCTCAGAGGGAGGAGATCCATACGAGCAGTACTTC.

The chain has TRBV27 and TRBJ2-7; a weak D match, TRBD2 (5 bases). This CDR3 spans 15 amino acids. In germline, CDR1 is MNHEY, CDR2 SMNVEV (reference sequence). With 2 bases removed from V and 1 base from J, the gap between germline ends came to 12 bases. In DNA, the CDR3 is TGTGCCAGCAGTTTAGTGGGAGTTGGATCCTACGAGCAGTACTTC. It encodes CASSLVGVGSYEQYF.

V usage is TRBV28 and J usage is TRBJ1-1; 7 bases align to TRBD1. Germline V gene data show CDR1 as MDHEN and CDR2 as SYDVKM. Trimming took 5 bases from V and 2 from J; bases not matched to a gene: 17. This CDR3 is 18 amino acids long. The CDR3 nucleotides are TGTGCCAGCAGTCCCATCCTACATTCACAGGGGATTAACACTGAAGCTTTCTTT. Its protein is CASSPILHSQGINTEAFF.

This rearrangement joins TRBV4-1 to TRBJ2-2; no definite D call. The germline V gene encodes CDR1 MGHRA and CDR2 YSYEKL. The CDR3 spans 13 residues. V was clipped by 1 base and J by 4 bases, with 4 bases between them. CDR3 amino acids: CASSQGGTGELFF. CDR3 bases: TGCGCCAGCAGCCAAGGCGGCACCGGGGAGCTGTTTTTT.

The rearrangement links TRBV6-1 to TRBJ2-5; unclear D gene. The V and J ends lost 5 bases and 0 bases respectively, with 10 bases between them. Germline V gene lookup returns CDR1 MNHNS and CDR2 SASEGT. This CDR3 region has 14 residues. In nucleotides, the CDR3 is TGTGCCAGCAGTTTCCGTATGTACCAAGAGACCCAGTACTTC. Translation: CASSFRMYQETQYF.

The chain combines TRBV5-8 with TRBJ2-7, with D unclear. Germline V gene data show CDR1 as SGHTS and CDR2 as YDEGEE. The V and J ends lost 5 bases and 7 bases respectively, with 10 bases between them. The CDR3 is made up of 11 amino acids. Written as DNA, the CDR3 is TGTGCCAGCAGTTACACCGTTGAGCAGTACTTC. Its protein is CASSYTVEQYF.

The CDR3 nucleotides read TGTGCCAGTAGTGCGCGACAGGGGATCCTGAACACTGAAGCTTTCTTT. This translates into CASSARQGILNTEAFF. The chain has TRBV19 and TRBJ1-1, with TRBD1 matching over 8 bases. V shed 5 bases, J shed 0 bases, and the junction held 8 bases outside the gene matches. The CDR3 consists of 16 residues. The germline V gene has CDR1 LNHDA and CDR2 SQIVND (reference sequence).

The chain has TRBV18 and TRBJ1-2; TRBD1 aligns across 9 bases. This CDR3 has 15 amino acids. The germline CDR1 and CDR2 sequences are KGHSH and LQKENI. V gave up 3 bases and J gave up 6 bases; unmatched junction bases: 8. This CDR3 is CASSPTGGSRDGYTF. The CDR3 nucleotides read TGTGCCAGCTCACCGACAGGGGGTAGTCGGGATGGCTACACCTTC.

Only one count was recorded for this clone. This chain connects TRBV19 to TRBJ1-4, with a tentative D call TRBD1 (5 bases). The CDR3 contains 12 residues. V lost 9 bases, J lost 8 bases, and 13 bases lay in between. Germline assignment: CDR1 LNHDA and CDR2 SQIVND (reference sequence). Written as DNA, the CDR3 is TGTGCCAGGGTAGGGGCCTGGGAAAAACTGTTTTTT. It specifies CARVGAWEKLFF.

For the CDR3, the DNA is TGCGCCAGCAGCCAAGACGGGACAGGGTTTTCTGGCTACACCTTC. Amino acids: CASSQDGTGFSGYTF. The chain joins TRBV4-1 to TRBJ1-2; 9 bases map to TRBD1. V was clipped by 0 bases and J by 7 bases; unmatched bases: 6. CDR1 and CDR2 (germline): MGHRA, YSYEKL. This CDR3 is built from 15 residues.

The gene calls are TRBV11-2 and TRBJ1-1; no firm D call. Germline CDR1 is SGHAT and CDR2 is FQNNGV. V lost 7 bases and J 0 bases, leaving 15 bases between the germline ends. This CDR3 has 15 residues. CDR3 region: CASTSMGGLNTEAFF. The CDR3 nucleotides are TGTGCCAGCACCTCAATGGGAGGCTTGAACACTGAAGCTTTCTTT.

The chain carries TRBV4-3 and TRBJ1-3; 7 nucleotides line up with TRBD1. Germline assignment: CDR1 LGHNA and CDR2 YSLEER. CDR3 length equals 17 residues. J gave up 1 base and V 0 bases, and 6 bases lay outside the gene matches. The CDR3 loop is CASSQDVHRGSGNTIYF. The CDR3 region has the DNA TGCGCCAGCAGCCAAGACGTCCACAGGGGATCTGGAAACACCATATATTTT.

CDR3 sequence reads: CASSSSDRGRGLDSGANVLTF. In DNA form, the CDR3 reads TGCGCCAGCAGCTCATCAGACAGGGGGCGTGGGTTGGACTCTGGGGCCAACGTCCTGACTTTC. This chain uses TRBV5-1 with TRBJ2-6; the match to TRBD1 covers 10 bases. The V segment lost 3 bases and the J segment 0 bases; nucleotides outside the gene matches: 15. The germline V gene has CDR1 SGHRS and CDR2 YFSETQ. This CDR3 comprises 21 residues.

This sequence joins TRBV5-6 and TRBJ2-3; 7 nucleotides match TRBD2. The ends lost 0 bases at V and 4 bases at J; junction bases unmatched: 5. CDR1 SGHDT and CDR2 YYEEEE come from the germline V gene. This CDR3 spans 15 amino acids. As DNA, the CDR3 is TGTGCCAGCAGCTTGGGAGGGAGCGGGGCAGATACGCAGTATTTT. This codes for CASSLGGSGADTQYF. The whole variable domain, remainder taken from reference TRBV5-6 and TRBJ2-3, is DAGVTQSPTHLIKTRGQQVTLRCSPKSGHDTVSWYQQALGQGPQFIFQYYEEEERQRGNFPDRFSGHQFPNYSSELNVNALLLGDSALYLCASSLGGSGADTQYFGPGTRLTVL.

This clone was counted once. This chain connects TRBV5-1 to TRBJ2-5; D gene unclear. The V and J ends lost 4 bases and 2 bases respectively, with 9 bases between them. Germline V lookup: CDR1 SGHRS, CDR2 YFSETQ. The CDR3 covers 13 residues. The chain's CDR3 is CASSAADQETQYF. The CDR3 DNA sequence: TGCGCCAGCAGCGCGGCGGATCAAGAGACCCAGTACTTC.

The genes are TRBV10-3 and TRBJ1-1, with TRBD1 matching over 7 bases. Trimming removed 11 bases from V and 3 bases from J; junction bases left unmatched: 12. The CDR3 has 14 residues. CDR1 is ENHRY, CDR2 SYGVKD, per germline. This chain's CDR3 is CALNRGPRDTEAFF. CDR3 bases: TGTGCCCTAAACAGGGGCCCAAGGGACACTGAAGCTTTCTTT.

V usage is TRBV4-3 and J usage is TRBJ2-1, with 10 positions matching TRBD2. The CDR3 is 16 amino acids. Germline CDR1 reads LGHNA; CDR2 reads YSLEER. Trimming removed 4 bases from V and 4 bases from J; junction bases left unmatched: 7. Written as DNA, the CDR3 is TGCGCCAGCAGCCCATCTACTAGCGGGATATACAATGAGCAGTTCTTC. It codes for CASSPSTSGIYNEQFF.

This clone was observed a handful of times. The chain has TRBV7-2 and TRBJ2-7; D not certain. The V and J ends lost 4 bases and 6 bases respectively, with 7 bases between them. This CDR3 has 11 residues. Germline V gene lookup returns CDR1 SGHTA and CDR2 FQGNSA. The CDR3 loop reads CASSSPGEQYF. For the CDR3, the DNA is TGTGCCAGCAGCTCCCCGGGCGAGCAGTACTTC.

This chain connects TRBV7-6 to TRBJ2-2; 7 bases are shared with TRBD1. CDR1 is SGHVS and CDR2 is FNYEAQ in the germline V gene. V was pared by 4 bases and J by 3 bases, with 5 bases of the junction left unmatched. This CDR3 comprises 15 residues. CDR3 DNA: TGTGCCAGCAGCTACTGGGACAGACACACCGGGGAGCTGTTTTTT. Translation: CASSYWDRHTGELFF.

DNA for the CDR3: TGTGCCAGCAGCTTATCTCTGTACACAGATACGCAGTATTTT. Amino acid sequence: CASSLSLYTDTQYF. This chain connects TRBV7-2 to TRBJ2-3; D remains unclear. Germline V lookup: CDR1 SGHTA, CDR2 FQGNSA. The CDR3 runs to 14 residues. V was pared by 2 bases and J by 2 bases, with 8 bases between.

The chain links TRBV5-6 to TRBJ2-7; 8 bases line up with TRBD1. In germline, CDR1 is SGHDT, CDR2 YYEEEE. J gave up 3 bases and V 2 bases, and 4 bases lay outside the gene matches. The CDR3 is made up of 14 amino acids. In DNA, the CDR3 is TGTGCCAGCAGCTTCAGGGGGCGTCACTACGAGCAGTACTTC. Its translation: CASSFRGRHYEQYF.

This chain uses TRBV5-1 with TRBJ2-3, with 9 bases fitting TRBD2. The CDR3 is 15 residues long. Per germline, CDR1 SGHRS and CDR2 YFSETQ. The V and J ends lost 4 bases and 3 bases, in that order; junction bases with no gene match: 6. The CDR3: CASSPAGGRTDTQYF. CDR3 nucleotide sequence: TGCGCCAGCAGCCCGGCGGGAGGGCGTACAGATACGCAGTATTTT.

This chain uses TRBV4-2 with TRBJ1-4, with 7 bases fitting TRBD1. V shed 0 bases, J shed 3 bases, and the junction held 7 bases outside the gene matches. The CDR3 loop spans 17 amino acids. Germline assignment: CDR1 LGHNA and CDR2 YNFKEQ. The CDR3 reads CASSQERRTGSNEKLFF. CDR3 nucleotide sequence: TGTGCCAGCAGCCAAGAAAGAAGGACAGGTTCTAATGAAAAACTGTTTTTT.

The rearrangement links TRBV7-3 to TRBJ1-1; 9 nucleotides match TRBD1. V was clipped by 5 bases and J by 5 bases; unmatched bases: 3. Germline V gives CDR1 SGHTA, CDR2 FQGTGA. This CDR3 has 13 amino acids. CDR3 loop: CASSTDRGTEAFF. Written as DNA, the CDR3 is TGTGCCAGCAGCACCGACAGGGGGACTGAAGCTTTCTTT. Full variable domain (missing parts from reference TRBV7-3 and TRBJ1-1): GAGVSQTPSNKVTEKGKYVELRCDPISGHTALYWYRQSLGQGPEFLIYFQGTGAADDSGLPNDRFFAVRPEGSVSTLKIQRTERGDSAVYLCASSTDRGTEAFFGQGTRLTVV.